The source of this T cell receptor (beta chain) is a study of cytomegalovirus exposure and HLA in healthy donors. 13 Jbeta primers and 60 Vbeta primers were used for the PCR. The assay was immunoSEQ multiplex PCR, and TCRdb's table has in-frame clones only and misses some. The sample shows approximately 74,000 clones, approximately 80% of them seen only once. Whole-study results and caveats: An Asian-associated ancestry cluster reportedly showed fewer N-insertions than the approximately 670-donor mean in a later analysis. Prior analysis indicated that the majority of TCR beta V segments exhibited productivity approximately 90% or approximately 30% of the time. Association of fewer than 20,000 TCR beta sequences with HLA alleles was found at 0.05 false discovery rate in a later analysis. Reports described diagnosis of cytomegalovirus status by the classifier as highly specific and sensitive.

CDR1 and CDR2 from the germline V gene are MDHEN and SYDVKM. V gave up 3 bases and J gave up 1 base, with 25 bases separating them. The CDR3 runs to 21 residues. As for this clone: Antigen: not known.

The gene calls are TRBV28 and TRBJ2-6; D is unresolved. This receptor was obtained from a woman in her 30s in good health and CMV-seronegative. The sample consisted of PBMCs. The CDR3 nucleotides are TGTGCCAGCAGTTTTTCTCGTCCGGGTCTCCCCACCCAATCTGGGGCCAACGTCCTGACTTTC. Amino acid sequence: CASSFSRPGLPTQSGANVLTF.